A single sample is the source of the 7 T cell receptor beta chains below, sequenced in a study of response to subunit inactivated influenza vaccine. TCRdb called the RT-PCR reads again in MiXCR, with one record for every CDR3 protein. The sample contains around 200,000 distinct CDR3 sequences, around 9% of which appear only once. The sequencing used non-naive T cells sorted from PBMCs, collected on the day of vaccination. These receptors came from a man aged 50 to 60 who received an inactivated influenza vaccine.

This clonotype was observed at least ten times. J is TRBJ1-6 and V is TRBV20-1; D gene uncertain. The V gene's germline CDR1 is DFQATT and CDR2 SNEGSKA (reference sequence). Trimming left V 3 bases short and J 13 bases short, with 7 bases between. The CDR3 totals 10 residues. The CDR3 coding sequence is TGCAGTGCTAGGGCCCTGCCCCTCCACTTT. Its protein is CSARALPLHF.

The chain employs TRBV6-1 and TRBJ2-2; TRBD2 aligns across 8 bases. In germline, CDR1 is MNHNS, CDR2 SASEGT. V was clipped by 5 bases and J by 4 bases; unmatched bases: 9. The CDR3 is made up of 16 amino acids. DNA for the CDR3: TGTGCCAGCAGTAGCCGGACTAGCCCGGGCACCGGGGAGCTGTTTTTT. It specifies CASSSRTSPGTGELFF.

The J gene is TRBJ1-5, the V gene TRBV4-3; D not certain. Germline V gene lookup returns CDR1 LGHNA and CDR2 YSLEER. The CDR3 length is 15 residues. Trimming removed 0 bases from V and 4 bases from J, with 10 bases in between. In DNA, the CDR3 is TGCGCCAGCAGCCAAGATTTCTGGGGTAATCAGCCCCAGCATTTT. It encodes CASSQDFWGNQPQHF.

This chain uses TRBV6-2 or TRBV6-3 with TRBJ1-6; 7 nucleotides align to TRBD1. V trimming: 6 bases; J trimming: 7 bases; junction bases outside the gene matches: 9. The CDR3 sequence is 15 residues long. Germline CDR1 and CDR2: MNHEY and SVGEGT. The chain's CDR3 is CASSRGQTSNSPLHF. The CDR3 nucleotides are TGTGCCAGCAGCCGGGGACAGACTTCGAATTCACCCCTCCACTTT.

The CDR3 loop is CASSSGGSNQPQHF. The CDR3 nucleotides read TGTGCCAGCAGTTCAGGGGGTAGCAATCAGCCCCAGCATTTT. J is TRBJ1-5 and V is TRBV28; 7 bases line up with TRBD1. Looked up from germline, CDR1 is MDHEN and CDR2 is SYDVKM. This CDR3 is 14 amino acids long. Trimming took 4 bases from V and 0 from J; bases not matched to a gene: 0.

For this clonotype: A much bigger clone sits one base away, suggesting this may be a read error. The V call is TRBV27, the J call TRBJ2-2; D is tentatively TRBD1 or TRBD2 (5 bases each). Germline-derived CDR1 and CDR2 are MNHEY and SMNVEV (reference sequence). This CDR3 has 15 amino acids. V lost 5 bases to trimming and J lost 10 bases, with 20 bases between them. CDR3 protein: CASSPTFRGAEELFF. The DNA for the CDR3 is TGTGCCAGCAGTCCCACCTTTCGAGGGGCCGAGGAGCTGTTTTTT.

CDR3 DNA: TGCGCCAGCAGCTTCGGACAGGGTGAGCAGTTCTTC. This translates into CASSFGQGEQFF. The chain has TRBV5-1 and TRBJ2-1; 8 nucleotides match TRBD1. V was pared by 2 bases and J by 9 bases, with 1 base of the junction left unmatched. Germline V gene lookup returns CDR1 SGHRS and CDR2 YFSETQ. There are 12 residues in the CDR3. Based on the CDR3 plus reference TRBV5-1 and TRBJ2-1, the full variable domain is KAGVTQTPRYLIKTRGQQVTLSCSPISGHRSVSWYQQTPGQGLQFLFEYFSETQRNKGNFPGRFSGRQFSNSRSEMNVSTLELGDSALYLCASSFGQGEQFFGPGTRLTVL.